The TCR beta chain described here comes from a study of blood T cell repertoires in COVID-19. Recruitment covered about 25 US areas and drew participants whose ages spanned roughly 18 to 100 years. Membership in each cohort depended on participant-reported clinical history. Contact with a PCR-confirmed or clinician-diagnosed COVID-19 case occurred within 2 weeks of entry. This clone showed up just a few times. Measured with immunoSEQ multiplex PCR; TCRdb has only the in-frame clones, and not every one. Here the sample spans about 260,000 clones, around 93% being singletons. The CDR3 has 18 residues. Germline loops: CDR1 SGHNT, CDR2 YYREEE (reference sequence). With 3 bases clipped from V and 1 base from J, the junction kept 7 bases outside the gene matches.

The rearrangement uses TRBV5-4 and TRBJ2-2, with 12 positions matching TRBD2. This clonotype was sampled from a man in his forties who had been exposed to COVID-19. The sample was PBMCs or T cells enriched from blood (not recorded which). The CDR3 DNA is TGTGCCAGCAGCTCCTACGGACTAGCGGGACAGAACACCGGGGAGCTGTTTTTT. It yields the protein CASSSYGLAGQNTGELFF.